The clone carrying this T cell receptor (beta chain) was counted a few times. As yet, its antigen is unknown. This CDR3 region has 14 residues. Trimming stripped 4 bases from V and 0 bases from J, with 8 bases between. This sample was included in a study of T-cell memory formation after mild COVID-19. Study-wide background: Each donor largely had its own TCR clusters. Overall study results and limits: CD4/CD8 balance characterized clones contracting day 15 to 85, and CD4+ skew characterized later expanders. Cross-reactive memory apparently joined, as some responding clones appeared in pre-infection memory. Among clones peaking at day 37 in the second wave, SARS-CoV-2 specificity remained unconfirmed.

One entry per CDR3 protein results from TCRdb running MiXCR on the 5' RACE reads. The sample has approximately 100,000 distinct CDR3 sequences; approximately 17% are singletons. The chain joins TRBV12-3 or TRBV12-4 to TRBJ2-3, with no clear D. The receptor was derived from an adult woman who had mild COVID-19 (a few samples of this study predate the infection). Cell type and time point are not known. Sequenced input: PBMCs or a T cell subset sorted from them (not recorded which). The DNA for the CDR3 is TGTGCCAGCAGTTCCACAGAAAGCACAGATACGCAGTATTTT. Its translation: CASSSTESTDTQYF.